This note documents a single TCR beta chain sequence. Original handling: Using reference gene primer amplification, nucleated cell counts were estimated. Libraries were prepared by immunoSEQ multiplex PCR; TCRdb keeps only in-frame clonotypes and omits some of them. V and J calls plus clone size are reproduced from that table; the DNA served to infer D and trimming. The sample contains 150,000 to 200,000 clones, more than 75% of which appear only once. The entry originates in a study of blood T cell repertoires in COVID-19. Across the whole study: Italy, Spain and the United States were the sources of the convalescent and acute COVID-19 samples. In each case, the material was cDNA or gDNA derived from T cells, B-cell-depleted T cells, or PBMCs.

The CDR3 spans 14 residues. Germline CDR1 is SGHRS and CDR2 is YFSETQ. Trimming cost V 2 bases and J 6 bases, with 14 bases left between them. This TCR was sampled from a woman aged 50 to 65 with active or convalescent COVID-19. The chain couples TRBV5-1 to TRBJ1-1; D is unresolved. The sequenced sample was peripheral blood. In nucleotides, the CDR3 is TGCGCCAGCAGCTTCAGAGGCTCCAACGCTGAAGCTTTCTTT. Protein sequence: CASSFRGSNAEAFF.